These 9 T cell receptor beta chains originate from one sample sequenced in a study of T cells expressing NK-cell markers. Each CDR3 protein gets one entry in TCRdb, which reprocessed the 5' RACE reads and gives no DNA. This table holds about 260,000 distinct CDR3 sequences. Sequencing was carried out using blood T cells: a sorted CD56 or NKG2C T cell subset, CD4+ or CD8+ T cells, or bulk PBMC T cells (not recorded which). Receptors were obtained from a woman between 18 and 70 years old in good health.

The chain carries TRBV7-9 and TRBJ2-3; TCRdb picks TRBD1, but there is no DNA to check that call. Germline CDR1 is SEHNR and CDR2 is FQNEAQ (reference sequence). The CDR3 extends over 15 amino acids. CDR3 protein: CASSLGAGEADTQYF.

The chain couples TRBV5-1 to TRBJ1-6; the D gene TCRdb calls, TRBD1, cannot be checked with no DNA. The germline CDR1 and CDR2 sequences are SGHRS and YFSETQ. This CDR3 is 14 amino acids long. The CDR3 sequence is CASSLEQGNSPLHF.

This chain links TRBV12-3 or TRBV12-4 with TRBJ2-1; TCRdb picks TRBD1, but there is no DNA to check that call. This CDR3 contains 15 residues. The CDR3 is CASSETGGHGDEQFF.

V is TRBV12-3 or TRBV12-4 and J is TRBJ2-5; TCRdb indicates TRBD1, and absent DNA this call remains unverified. The CDR3 is 13 residues long. Here the CDR3 reads CASSPTGVETQYF.

J is TRBJ1-4 and V is TRBV6-1; TCRdb calls TRBD1, which cannot be checked without DNA. CDR1 and CDR2 (germline): MNHNS, SASEGT. This CDR3 contains 14 residues. CDR3 loop: CASSLGQGNEKLFF.

The chain recombines TRBV6-1 with TRBJ1-5; the D call of TRBD1 rests on TCRdb alone, since no DNA is present to check it. The CDR3 has 14 amino acids. CDR1 and CDR2 (germline): MNHNS, SASEGT. The CDR3 reads CASSRTGSNQPQHF.

J is TRBJ2-1 and V is TRBV7-2; there is no DNA to check the TCRdb D call of TRBD2. CDR3 length: 15 residues. Germline V gene data show CDR1 as SGHTA and CDR2 as FQGNSA. The CDR3 here is CASSSLADAYNEQFF.

V is TRBV29-1 and J is TRBJ1-1. This CDR3 is 13 amino acids long. Germline V gene sequence: CDR1 SQVTM, CDR2 ANQGSEA. Here the CDR3 reads CSVGTVMNTEAFF.

The gene calls are TRBV6-2 or TRBV6-3 and TRBJ2-1; TCRdb gives TRBD2 as the D gene, but with no DNA this cannot be confirmed. This CDR3 contains 18 residues. The germline CDR1 and CDR2 sequences are MNHEY and SVGEGT. This CDR3 reads CASSYSLAGGLSYNEQFF.